The 27 T cell receptor beta chains listed next were all sequenced from one sample in a study of early T cells in non-severe SARS-CoV-2 infection. In TCRdb, the 5' RACE reads were re-called with MiXCR into one record per CDR3 protein. The sample contains approximately 100,000 distinct CDR3 sequences, 12% to 15% of which appear only once. The sequenced material came from whole blood. The receptors originated from an adult who was a healthcare worker with PCR-confirmed SARS-CoV-2 infection or an uninfected control (not recorded which).

This clonotype was seen at least ten times. V usage is TRBV12-3 or TRBV12-4 and J usage is TRBJ1-6; TRBD1 agrees at 8 bases. The CDR3 spans 14 residues. Trimming cost V 3 bases and J 10 bases; bases outside gene matches: 5. CDR3 coding DNA: TGTGCCAGCAGTTTGGAGACAGGGGTGTCACCCCTCCACTTT. Amino acid sequence: CASSLETGVSPLHF.

This chain links TRBV10-2 with TRBJ2-1, with 7 nucleotides matching TRBD2. The CDR3 is 14 residues long. Trimming at V came to 5 bases and at J to 8 bases, leaving 9 bases not matched to a gene. CDR1 and CDR2 (germline): WSHSY, SAAADI. In DNA form, the CDR3 reads TGCGCCAGCAGTAGCACCGGGACTACATATGAGCAGTTCTTC. Protein sequence: CASSSTGTTYEQFF.

The V gene is TRBV5-4, the J gene TRBJ2-3, with 7 nucleotides matching TRBD2. J gave up 2 bases and V 0 bases, and 9 bases lay outside the gene matches. Germline CDR1 SGHNT, CDR2 YYREEE (reference sequence). There are 17 residues in the CDR3. The CDR3, as DNA: TGTGCCAGCAGCTTGGGCACCGGGACTACAATCACAGATACGCAGTATTTT. Translating it yields CASSLGTGTTITDTQYF.

This clonotype occurred many times. The chain links TRBV24-1 to TRBJ1-5, with TRBD1 as a possible D gene (5 bases). The germline gives CDR1 KGHDR, CDR2 SFDVKD. The V and J ends lost 5 bases and 11 bases respectively, with 15 bases between them. The CDR3 loop spans 13 amino acids. In nucleotides, the CDR3 is TGTGCCACCAGTGGGACCATTGGGGGGTCCCAGCATTTT. It specifies CATSGTIGGSQHF.

This clonotype was seen ten or more times. The chain carries TRBV25-1 and TRBJ1-1, with a weak D call TRBD1 (6 bases). Trimming pared 1 base from V and 7 bases from J, leaving 7 bases between. The V gene's germline CDR1 is MGHDK and CDR2 SYGVNS. This CDR3 spans 12 amino acids. DNA for the CDR3: TGTGCCAGCAGTGAATTCAGGGGTGAAGCTTTCTTT. Translated: CASSEFRGEAFF.

The rearrangement links TRBV11-2 to TRBJ2-2; perhaps D is TRBD1 or TRBD2 (5 bases each). With 2 bases removed from V and 4 bases from J, the gap between germline ends came to 14 bases. Germline lookup yields CDR1 SGHAT and CDR2 FQNNGV. The CDR3 has 16 residues. The CDR3 loop is CASSLNSGGGTGELFF. The DNA for the CDR3 is TGTGCCAGCAGCTTAAATTCCGGTGGGGGCACCGGGGAGCTGTTTTTT.

The table lists this clonotype with many counts. As DNA, the CDR3 is TGTGCCAGCAGCCAACAGACTAGCGGGGGGGCCGCAGATACGCAGTATTTT. Residues: CASSQQTSGGAADTQYF. The chain carries TRBV4-2 and TRBJ2-3; TRBD2 agrees at 14 bases. From germline, CDR1 is LGHNA and CDR2 YNFKEQ. The trim removed 2 bases at V and 4 bases at J, leaving 5 bases unmatched. The CDR3 length is 17 residues.

This clonotype was detected many times. V gene TRBV12-3 or TRBV12-4 combines with J gene TRBJ1-1; TRBD1 matches 7 bases. This CDR3 contains 15 residues. Germline trimming cut 6 bases from V and 1 base from J; bases unmatched to any gene: 8. The CDR3 protein is CASSRATGTNTEAFF. CDR3 DNA sequence: TGTGCCAGCAGCCGTGCGACAGGGACGAACACTGAAGCTTTCTTT.

This sequence joins TRBV11-2 and TRBJ1-1; D gene ambiguous. This CDR3 spans 15 amino acids. Between the trimmed V and J ends, which lost 1 base and 3 bases, there was a span of 12 bases. From germline, CDR1 is SGHAT and CDR2 FQNNGV. CDR3 amino acids: CASSLVETGYTEAFF. As DNA, the CDR3 is TGTGCCAGCAGCTTAGTGGAAACGGGGTACACTGAAGCTTTCTTT. Drawing the rest from reference TRBV11-2 and TRBJ1-1, the complete variable domain is EAGVAQSPRYKIIEKRQSVAFWCNPISGHATLYWYQQILGQGPKLLIQFQNNGVVDDSQLPKDRFSAERLKGVDSTLKIQPAKLEDSAVYLCASSLVETGYTEAFFGQGTRLTVV.

Only a few counts were recorded for this clonotype. The chain uses TRBV30 and TRBJ1-5; D uncertain. V lost 0 bases and J lost 4, with 10 bases in between. CDR1 and CDR2 from the germline V gene are GTSNPN and SVGIG (reference sequence). This CDR3 contains 14 residues. Written as DNA, the CDR3 is TGTGCCTGGAGTGTACTTGAGGCAAATCAGCCCCAGCATTTT. It encodes CAWSVLEANQPQHF.

There are many counts of this clonotype. The chain has TRBV5-6 and TRBJ2-5; possible D gene TRBD1, 5 bases. The germline V gene encodes CDR1 SGHDT and CDR2 YYEEEE. The CDR3 contains 12 residues. V lost 2 bases and J 3 bases, leaving 5 bases between the germline ends. CDR3 in DNA: TGTGCCAGCAGCTTAGGGGAAGAGACCCAGTACTTC. As protein: CASSLGEETQYF.

This clonotype turned up a few times. The chain joins TRBV11-1 to TRBJ2-1, with 7 bases aligning to TRBD1. The CDR3 is 14 amino acids. V was clipped by 4 bases and J by 9 bases; unmatched bases: 9. The V gene's germline CDR1 is SGHAT and CDR2 FQDESV (reference sequence). This CDR3 is CASSSDRVRPEQFF. The CDR3 DNA reads TGTGCCAGCAGCTCCGACAGGGTCCGCCCTGAGCAGTTCTTC.

This clonotype has just a few counts. In DNA form, the CDR3 reads TGTGCCAGCAGAGCTTCGGGGGGGGCCTTCACAGATACGCAGTATTTT. Translating it yields CASRASGGAFTDTQYF. This chain links TRBV7-2 with TRBJ2-3, with 8 bases aligning to TRBD2. CDR1 SGHTA and CDR2 FQGNSA come from the germline V gene. V shed 6 bases, J shed 2 bases, and the junction held 10 bases outside the gene matches. The CDR3 is made up of 16 amino acids.

The V call is TRBV6-5, the J call TRBJ2-7; D might be TRBD1 (6 bases). The CDR3 consists of 15 residues. Germline CDR1 MNHEY, CDR2 SVGAGI. The V gene lost 2 bases and the J gene lost 2 bases, with 13 bases spanning the gap. The DNA for the CDR3 is TGTGCCAGCAGTTACCTGGGTGACAGGCCCTACGAGCAGTACTTC. Amino acid sequence: CASSYLGDRPYEQYF.

The V and J genes are TRBV19 and TRBJ1-5; D not resolved. Trimming took 5 bases from V and 3 from J, leaving 2 bases between them. The CDR3 runs 11 residues. Germline CDR1 LNHDA, CDR2 SQIVND (reference sequence). CDR3 region: CASSSNQPQHF. The CDR3 DNA is TGTGCCAGTAGTTCCAATCAGCCCCAGCATTTT. The whole variable domain, remainder taken from reference TRBV19 and TRBJ1-5, is DGGITQSPKYLFRKEGQNVTLSCEQNLNHDAMYWYRQDPGQGLRLIYYSQIVNDFQKGDIAEGYSVSREKKESFPLTVTSAQKNPTAFYLCASSSNQPQHFGDGTRLSIL.

The chain recombines TRBV20-1 with TRBJ2-1; 7 bases are shared with TRBD2. Trimming took 2 bases from V and 8 from J; bases not matched to a gene: 9. The CDR3 spans 14 residues. Germline V gene lookup returns CDR1 DFQATT and CDR2 SNEGSKA (reference sequence). CDR3 nucleotides: TGCAGTGCTAGACGGCTGACCCGGGGGGATGAGCAGTTCTTC. Translated, it gives CSARRLTRGDEQFF.

This clonotype was counted ten times or more. CDR3 residues: CSANILAGSTDTQYF. The CDR3 coding sequence is TGCAGTGCTAATATACTAGCGGGGAGCACAGATACGCAGTATTTT. The chain is built from TRBV20-1 and TRBJ2-3, with 10 bases matching TRBD2. The CDR3 length is 15 residues. V trimming: 4 bases; J trimming: 0 bases; junction bases outside the gene matches: 4. CDR1 is DFQATT, CDR2 SNEGSKA, per germline (reference sequence).

The chain has TRBV5-1 and TRBJ2-3, with D unresolved. V was shortened by 0 bases and J by 1 base, with 9 bases between the two germline ends. From germline, CDR1 is SGHRS and CDR2 YFSETQ. The CDR3 is 15 residues long. DNA of the CDR3: TGCGCCAGCAGCTTGGGTCCGGGCGGCACAGATACGCAGTATTTT. Amino acids: CASSLGPGGTDTQYF.

The sample holds many counts of this clonotype. The CDR3 DNA reads TGTGCCAGCAGTGATCCCGCGGGGAGGCCTGGGGCTTTCTTT. Its translation: CASSDPAGRPGAFF. The chain recombines TRBV25-1 with TRBJ1-1; D ambiguous. The germline gives CDR1 MGHDK, CDR2 SYGVNS. The length of the CDR3 is 14 residues. The germline V and J ends were trimmed by 3 bases and 11 bases, with 19 bases remaining between them.

This clonotype was detected only a few times. The CDR3 sequence: CASSYFGVLFF. DNA of the CDR3: TGTGCCAGCAGTTACTTCGGGGTACTGTTCTTC. This sequence joins TRBV6-2 or TRBV6-3 and TRBJ2-1, with a tentative D call TRBD2 (5 bases). This CDR3 spans 11 amino acids. The germline V gene has CDR1 MNHEY and CDR2 SVGEGT. Trimming pared 1 base from V and 15 bases from J, leaving 10 bases between.

V and J are TRBV6-5 and TRBJ2-3; D is possibly TRBD1 (5 bases). CDR3 length equals 15 residues. The V and J ends lost 6 bases and 3 bases respectively, with 16 bases between them. Germline V CDR1 and CDR2: MNHEY, SVGAGI. CDR3 region: CASRSDNLWTDTQYF. The CDR3 nucleotides are TGTGCCAGCAGATCGGACAATCTGTGGACAGATACGCAGTATTTT.

The sample holds many counts of this clonotype. J is TRBJ2-1 and V is TRBV7-6; 16 nucleotides match TRBD2. CDR3 length: 15 residues. Germline V CDR1 and CDR2: SGHVS, FNYEAQ. Unmatched junction bases numbered 4, after V lost 4 bases and J lost 10 bases. CDR3 sequence: CASSSGLAGGPEQFF. The CDR3, as DNA: TGTGCCAGCAGCTCGGGACTAGCGGGGGGGCCGGAGCAGTTCTTC.

This clonotype was observed at least ten times. The chain combines TRBV19 with TRBJ1-2; TRBD1 agrees at 8 bases. This CDR3 comprises 12 residues. CDR1 is LNHDA, CDR2 SQIVND, per germline (reference sequence). With V trimmed by 8 bases and J by 6 bases, 5 bases remained unmatched. This CDR3 reads CASGATGDGYTF. As DNA, the CDR3 is TGTGCCAGTGGGGCGACAGGGGATGGCTACACCTTC.

The genes are TRBV5-4 and TRBJ2-5, with TRBD1 as a possible D gene (6 bases). Trimming took off 3 bases at V and 1 base at J, with 10 bases between the two ends. The length of the CDR3 is 14 residues. The germline V gene encodes CDR1 SGHNT and CDR2 YYREEE (reference sequence). The CDR3 DNA is TGTGCCAGCAGCTCGGGGACAACCCAAGAGACCCAGTACTTC. Protein: CASSSGTTQETQYF.

In its sample, this clonotype was seen many times. This chain uses TRBV3-1 with TRBJ2-2, with TRBD2 identical over 12 bases. Trimming cost V 8 bases and J 1 base; bases outside gene matches: 8. The CDR3 is 17 residues long. Germline loops: CDR1 LGHDT, CDR2 YNNKEL (reference sequence). CDR3 nucleotides: TGTGCCAGCGAAGGTAGACTAGCGGGGGAGAACACCGGGGAGCTGTTTTTT. This translates into CASEGRLAGENTGELFF.

V gene TRBV29-1 combines with J gene TRBJ1-2; 11 nucleotides line up with TRBD1. Germline loops: CDR1 SQVTM, CDR2 ANQGSEA. The ends lost 5 bases at V and 6 bases at J; junction bases unmatched: 5. This CDR3 spans 13 amino acids. The CDR3, as DNA: TGCAGCGTTACCCGGACAGGGGGCGATGGCTACACCTTC. This gives the protein CSVTRTGGDGYTF.

The sample holds a few counts of this clonotype. The genes are TRBV27 and TRBJ2-7; tentative D call: TRBD1 (5 bases). CDR3 length: 16 amino acids. V was pared by 3 bases and J by 2 bases, with 17 bases between. Germline assignment: CDR1 MNHEY and CDR2 SMNVEV (reference sequence). Here the CDR3 reads CASSFEGVKPPYEQYF. For the CDR3, the DNA is TGTGCCAGCAGTTTCGAAGGGGTGAAACCGCCCTACGAGCAGTACTTC.